The rows below give T cell receptor beta chains drawn from one sample of a study of T-cell reconstitution after alpha-beta-depleted transplantation in children. TCRdb re-called the PCR reads with MiXCR, one entry per CDR3 protein. The sample gives roughly 490,000 distinct CDR3 sequences, over 9.5% of which show up once; approximately 15% is in the top ten. The source was PBMCs, mostly from graft donor cells, collected 180 days after TCRalphabeta/CD19-depleted stem cell transplant. The source of these receptors is a female patient aged 2 to 10 who had a stem cell transplant for aplastic anemia, so the T cells may come from the graft donor. The conserved cysteine and the conserved F or W are not part of the CDR3 here. The order of the fields is J gene, V gene, clone size, CDR3 protein. Clone size appears in some rows only: once, few, many, or a class for an expanded clone.

J gene: TRBJ2-7
V gene: TRBV6-5
clone size: .
CDR3 protein: ASSYSASGSYEQY

J gene: TRBJ2-1
V gene: TRBV14
clone size: .
CDR3 protein: ASSQDLIPRGYNEQF

J gene: TRBJ2-3
V gene: TRBV5-1
clone size: .
CDR3 protein: ASSPRPGRRADTQY

J gene: TRBJ1-6
V gene: TRBV27
clone size: .
CDR3 protein: ASSSQKGVGGSPLH

J gene: TRBJ2-1
V gene: TRBV19
clone size: .
CDR3 protein: ASSILSGSYNEQF

J gene: TRBJ2-3
V gene: TRBV28
clone size: few
CDR3 protein: ASSLSSAEDTQY

J gene: TRBJ2-3
V gene: TRBV24-1
clone size: .
CDR3 protein: ATSDYSGEGLETQY

J gene: TRBJ1-3
V gene: TRBV15
clone size: many
CDR3 protein: ATSRDLMSRGSTIY

J gene: TRBJ2-5
V gene: TRBV20-1
clone size: many
CDR3 protein: SASGETQY

J gene: TRBJ2-1
V gene: TRBV5-1
clone size: many
CDR3 protein: ASSSLRGNEQF